Listed here are 12 T cell receptor beta chains from one sample, sequenced in a study of blood T cell repertoires in COVID-19. The table came from immunoSEQ multiplex PCR; TCRdb's copy has only in-frame clones and leaves some out. The table records 75,000 or so clones, 80% of them present only once. Input material: peripheral blood. The receptors were sampled from a man between 60 and 75 years old with active or convalescent COVID-19.

V is TRBV6-5 and J is TRBJ2-7; 9 nucleotides match TRBD1. V dropped 6 bases and J dropped 6; count of bases not matched to a gene: 9. The CDR3 covers 14 residues. The germline gives CDR1 MNHEY, CDR2 SVGAGI. This chain's CDR3 is CASRGTGTRFEQYF. DNA of the CDR3: TGTGCCAGCAGGGGGACAGGGACGCGTTTCGAGCAGTACTTC.

The chain employs TRBV7-9 and TRBJ1-5; D ambiguous. The CDR3 contains 12 residues. Looked up from germline, CDR1 is SEHNR and CDR2 is FQNEAQ (reference sequence). The V and J ends lost 5 bases and 9 bases respectively, with 11 bases between them. The CDR3 DNA is TGTGCCAGCAGCCCCGGAGGGCGGCCCCAGCATTTT. Protein sequence: CASSPGGRPQHF.

This clone showed up just a few times. The J gene is TRBJ1-1, the V gene TRBV19; 8 bases map to TRBD1. Germline CDR1 and CDR2: LNHDA and SQIVND (reference sequence). CDR3 length: 15 amino acids. V was pared by 8 bases and J by 2 bases, with 10 bases of the junction left unmatched. The DNA for the CDR3 is TGTGCCAGTGGACGGACAGGGATTCCTAACACTGAAGCTTTCTTT. Translated: CASGRTGIPNTEAFF.

J is TRBJ2-2 and V is TRBV19, with 8 bases identical to TRBD2. Germline V gene lookup returns CDR1 LNHDA and CDR2 SQIVND (reference sequence). The V and J ends lost 7 bases and 3 bases, in that order; junction bases with no gene match: 4. This CDR3 contains 14 residues. Here the CDR3 reads CASNSGAYTGELFF. The CDR3, as DNA: TGTGCCAGTAATAGCGGGGCCTACACCGGGGAGCTGTTTTTT.

The chain uses TRBV14 and TRBJ2-5, with D maybe TRBD1 (6 bases). Germline V lookup: CDR1 SGHDN, CDR2 FVKESK. The CDR3 extends over 14 amino acids. V lost 1 base to trimming and J lost 5 bases, with 11 bases between them. CDR3 DNA sequence: TGTGCCAGCAGCCAAGGGGGGCTTCGGGAGACCCAGTACTTC. Translating gives CASSQGGLRETQYF.

The rearrangement uses TRBV28 and TRBJ2-1; 7 positions match TRBD1. The CDR3 has 15 amino acids. The trim removed 4 bases at V and 2 bases at J, leaving 5 bases unmatched. From germline, CDR1 is MDHEN and CDR2 SYDVKM. The CDR3 sequence: CASSSGQKTYNEQFF. The CDR3 coding sequence is TGTGCCAGCAGTTCGGGACAGAAAACCTACAATGAGCAGTTCTTC.

In this sample, this clone turned up once. The genes are TRBV7-2 and TRBJ2-4; 7 bases are shared with TRBD2. The germline CDR1 and CDR2 sequences are SGHTA and FQGNSA. This CDR3 contains 13 residues. Losses at the gene ends were 4 bases for V and 6 bases for J; bases not matched to a gene: 3. The CDR3 is CASSSGGPNIQYF. The CDR3 DNA follows: TGTGCCAGCAGCTCGGGAGGCCCAAACATTCAGTACTTC.

This clone has just a few counts. The chain combines TRBV27 with TRBJ2-2; 12 bases line up with TRBD1. CDR1 and CDR2 from the germline V gene are MNHEY and SMNVEV (reference sequence). Trimming took 3 bases from V and 6 from J; bases not matched to a gene: 8. The CDR3 contains 17 residues. The CDR3 coding sequence is TGTGCCAGCAGTTTGGGGCCGGGACAGGGGGCGGCCGGGGAGCTGTTTTTT. Residues: CASSLGPGQGAAGELFF.

V gene TRBV7-3 combines with J gene TRBJ2-1, with 8 bases matching TRBD2. The CDR3 totals 16 residues. After removal of 5 bases from V and 0 bases from J, the junction contained 6 bases not matched to a gene. CDR1 and CDR2 from the germline V gene are SGHTA and FQGTGA. CDR3 sequence (DNA): TGTGCCAGCAGCCCCTTAGCGGGGCGCTCCTACAATGAGCAGTTCTTC. It is translated as CASSPLAGRSYNEQFF.

The chain uses TRBV7-2 and TRBJ2-2; 15 bases line up with TRBD2. Germline V gives CDR1 SGHTA, CDR2 FQGNSA. V shed 7 bases and J 1 base; nucleotides not matched to a gene: 10. The CDR3 is 19 amino acids. DNA for the CDR3: TGTGCCAGCACCCTGGGACTAGCGGGGGGAAGAGGGAACACCGGGGAGCTGTTTTTT. It specifies CASTLGLAGGRGNTGELFF.

The rearrangement joins TRBV6-6 to TRBJ2-2; 7 bases line up with TRBD1. J gave up 0 bases and V 5 bases, and 12 bases lay outside the gene matches. Germline CDR1 and CDR2: MNHNY and SVGAGI (reference sequence). CDR3 length equals 18 residues. In nucleotides, the CDR3 is TGTGCCAGCAGTCTCACAGGGGCGCCGGGGACGAACACCGGGGAGCTGTTTTTT. Translation gives CASSLTGAPGTNTGELFF.

This chain uses TRBV19 with TRBJ2-7, with D possibly being TRBD1 (6 bases). The germline gives CDR1 LNHDA, CDR2 SQIVND (reference sequence). Trimming shortened V by 6 bases and J by 5 bases, and 20 bases separated the two germline ends. The CDR3 covers 15 residues. In nucleotides, the CDR3 is TGTGCCAGTAGGTCGGTCGGTCAGGGGAGCGACGAGCAGTACTTC. This sequence encodes CASRSVGQGSDEQYF.